The 25 T cell receptor beta chains in this list originate from one sample, sequenced in a study of identical twins. TCRdb itself ran the 5' RACE reads through MiXCR, one entry per CDR3 protein. This sample carries approximately 550,000 distinct CDR3 sequences, about 20% of them seen once, and the ten largest clones take around 0.5%. Another study also made use of these data, one on yellow fever vaccine responses in identical twins.

The sample taken for sequencing was CD4+ T cells sorted from blood. These receptor sequences come from a woman younger than 30 in good health.

This clonotype came up a few times. The chain joins TRBV2 to TRBJ2-5; D may be TRBD2 (6 bases). The germline V and J ends were trimmed by 4 bases and 3 bases, with 15 bases remaining between them. The CDR3 loop spans 15 amino acids. CDR1 SNHLY and CDR2 FYNNEI come from the germline V gene. The CDR3 nucleotides read TGTGCCAGCAGTGGGGTCGCGGGGACCGAAGAGACCCAGTACTTC. It translates to CASSGVAGTEETQYF.

This clonotype was seen ten or more times. The chain couples TRBV4-1 to TRBJ2-3; 8 bases are a match to TRBD1. With 4 bases clipped from V and 3 bases from J, the junction kept 6 bases outside the gene matches. Germline CDR1 and CDR2: MGHRA and YSYEKL. The CDR3 totals 15 residues. CDR3 residues: CASSPGQGETDTQYF. CDR3 sequence (DNA): TGCGCCAGCAGCCCCGGACAGGGTGAGACAGATACGCAGTATTTT.

This chain joins TRBV24-1 and TRBJ2-2; TRBD2 matches at 14 bases. The CDR3 totals 19 residues. The V gene end was trimmed by 3 bases and the J gene end by 5 bases; junction bases not matched to a gene: 10. The V gene's germline CDR1 is KGHDR and CDR2 SFDVKD. CDR3 sequence: CATSDLRGLAGVGTGELFF. CDR3 bases: TGTGCCACCAGTGATCTACGGGGACTAGCGGGAGTCGGGACCGGGGAGCTGTTTTTT.

This CDR3 reads CASSPSLAGGPKLGTDTQYF. The DNA for the CDR3 is TGTGCCAGCAGTCCCAGTCTAGCGGGAGGGCCGAAGCTAGGCACAGATACGCAGTATTTT. The chain has TRBV12-3 or TRBV12-4 and TRBJ2-3; 12 bases agree with TRBD2. The CDR3 spans 20 residues. The trim removed 5 bases at V and 1 base at J, leaving 16 bases unmatched.

This clonotype was detected only a few times. The chain uses TRBV6-1 and TRBJ2-5; 9 bases fit TRBD1. Per the germline V gene, CDR1 is MNHNS and CDR2 is SASEGT. V shed 6 bases, J shed 5 bases, and the junction held 4 bases outside the gene matches. CDR3 size: 13 residues. The CDR3 DNA reads TGTGCCAGCAGGAACAGGGGGCGGGAGACCCAGTACTTC. Translated: CASRNRGRETQYF.

The chain combines TRBV6-1 with TRBJ2-7, with TRBD1 matching over 10 bases. The CDR3 contains 15 residues. Trimming cost V 5 bases and J 7 bases; bases outside gene matches: 11. Germline V CDR1 and CDR2: MNHNS, SASEGT. The CDR3: CASSRTGTGAREQYF. DNA for the CDR3: TGTGCCAGCAGTCGCACCGGGACAGGGGCCCGGGAGCAGTACTTC.

Only a few counts were recorded for this clonotype. This sequence joins TRBV24-1 and TRBJ2-2; the D is unclear. This CDR3 is built from 14 residues. CDR1 is KGHDR, CDR2 SFDVKD, per germline. Trimming took off 6 bases at V and 1 base at J, with 8 bases between the two ends. Here the CDR3 DNA reads TGTGCCACCAGTCCGGAGTTGAACACCGGGGAGCTGTTTTTT. Residues: CATSPELNTGELFF.

This chain connects TRBV3-1 to TRBJ2-5; D gene ambiguous. This CDR3 is 13 amino acids long. V lost 6 bases and J 3 bases, leaving 11 bases between the germline ends. Germline values: CDR1 LGHDT, CDR2 YNNKEL (reference sequence). CDR3 residues: CASRQQSKETQYF. CDR3 DNA: TGTGCCAGCAGACAACAGTCGAAAGAGACCCAGTACTTC.

The chain combines TRBV5-8 with TRBJ2-1; perhaps D is TRBD1 or TRBD2 (5 bases each). Germline V gene data show CDR1 as SGHTS and CDR2 as YDEGEE. Trimming took off 5 bases at V and 5 bases at J, with 11 bases between the two ends. The CDR3 is 13 amino acids. The CDR3 here is CASRPGTNNEQFF. The CDR3 DNA reads as TGTGCCAGCAGACCCGGGACGAACAATGAGCAGTTCTTC.

The CDR3 DNA sequence: TGTGCCAGCAGCCAAGATTGGGCGACAGGGCTCGAGGAGGTC. Its protein product is CASSQDWATGLEEV. This chain joins TRBV4-2 and TRBJ2-7; 7 positions match TRBD1. The V gene's germline CDR1 is LGHNA and CDR2 YNFKEQ. The CDR3 extends over 14 amino acids.

The chain employs TRBV6-1 and TRBJ1-1, with unresolved D. Germline values: CDR1 MNHNS, CDR2 SASEGT. CDR3 size: 14 residues. Trimming cost V 7 bases and J 7 bases, with 19 bases left between them. CDR3 DNA: TGTGCCAGCACCAAAGGCCCTCCGGCTAGTGAAGCTTTCTTT. Translation: CASTKGPPASEAFF.

This sequence joins TRBV5-1 and TRBJ1-4; no clear D. Between the trimmed V and J ends, which lost 0 bases and 5 bases, there was a span of 8 bases. The CDR3 contains 14 residues. The germline V gene encodes CDR1 SGHRS and CDR2 YFSETQ. The CDR3 reads CASSLVLGNEKLFF. In DNA, the CDR3 is TGCGCCAGCAGCTTGGTATTGGGGAATGAAAAACTGTTTTTT. The full variable domain, rest sourced from reference TRBV5-1 and TRBJ1-4, is KAGVTQTPRYLIKTRGQQVTLSCSPISGHRSVSWYQQTPGQGLQFLFEYFSETQRNKGNFPGRFSGRQFSNSRSEMNVSTLELGDSALYLCASSLVLGNEKLFFGSGTQLSVL.

This clonotype has more than one count but fewer than ten. The CDR3 DNA reads TGCAGTGCTAGTTCGGGGGAGGTTGGCTACACCTTC. It yields the protein CSASSGEVGYTF. The chain joins TRBV20-1 to TRBJ1-2; the D gene is possibly TRBD1 (5 bases). Germline CDR1 is DFQATT and CDR2 is SNEGSKA (reference sequence). The germline V and J ends were trimmed by 3 bases and 7 bases, with 12 bases remaining between them. The CDR3 is 12 amino acids.

This sequence joins TRBV20-1 and TRBJ1-5, with 7 positions matching TRBD1. V lost 5 bases and J lost 4; bases outside the gene matches: 8. This CDR3 region has 14 residues. Germline CDR1 reads DFQATT; CDR2 reads SNEGSKA (reference sequence). CDR3: CSASTGRVNQPQHF. The DNA for the CDR3 is TGCAGTGCTTCGACAGGGCGGGTAAATCAGCCCCAGCATTTT.

In this sample, this clonotype turned up a few times. This chain uses TRBV25-1 with TRBJ2-3, with D perhaps matching TRBD2 (7 bases). Per the germline V gene, CDR1 is MGHDK and CDR2 is SYGVNS. Trimming removed 2 bases from V and 2 bases from J, with 14 bases in between. This CDR3 region has 16 residues. CDR3 DNA sequence: TGTGCCAGCAGTGAACTTAGGGGGGGGACCACAGATACGCAGTATTTT. Translated: CASSELRGGTTDTQYF.

This clonotype has just a few counts. The V gene is TRBV7-9, the J gene TRBJ1-1; D gene uncertain. Germline V gives CDR1 SEHNR, CDR2 FQNEAQ (reference sequence). The ends were cut back, 3 bases at V and 0 bases at J, with 11 bases in the middle. The CDR3 runs to 15 residues. In nucleotides, the CDR3 is TGTGCCAGCAGCTTTCTAATCCGCATGAACACTGAAGCTTTCTTT. It yields the protein CASSFLIRMNTEAFF. The full variable domain, in which reference TRBV7-9 and TRBJ1-1 provide the parts outside the CDR3, is DTGVSQNPRHKITKRGQNVTFRCDPISEHNRLYWYRQTLGQGPEFLTYFQNEAQLEKSRLLSDRFSAERPKGSFSTLEIQRTEQGDSAMYLCASSFLIRMNTEAFFGQGTRLTVV.

This chain links TRBV7-2 with TRBJ2-1; 7 bases line up with TRBD2. This CDR3 spans 15 amino acids. The J segment lost 6 bases and the V segment lost 2 bases, leaving 7 bases of the junction unmatched. Germline loops: CDR1 SGHTA, CDR2 FQGNSA. CDR3: CASSLSSGVINEQFF. The CDR3 DNA follows: TGTGCCAGCAGCTTATCGAGCGGGGTAATCAATGAGCAGTTCTTC.

This clonotype appeared a few times. The chain employs TRBV12-3 or TRBV12-4 and TRBJ2-7; a weak D match, TRBD1 (5 bases). The CDR3 has 16 amino acids. V was clipped by 2 bases and J by 3 bases, with 17 bases between them. The CDR3 loop reads CASSLLGPAGYYEQYF. The CDR3 nucleotides are TGTGCCAGCAGTTTATTAGGCCCAGCAGGGTACTACGAGCAGTACTTC.

This clonotype showed up many times. The chain recombines TRBV6-1 with TRBJ1-6, with 7 bases fitting TRBD1. This CDR3 comprises 15 residues. After removal of 6 bases from V and 7 bases from J, the junction contained 9 bases not matched to a gene. The germline gives CDR1 MNHNS, CDR2 SASEGT. The CDR3 spells CASSPDRAVNSPLHF. The CDR3 DNA follows: TGTGCCAGCAGCCCCGACAGGGCGGTAAATTCACCCCTCCACTTT.

This chain links TRBV5-1 with TRBJ2-3, with TRBD2 matching over 10 bases. Germline assignment: CDR1 SGHRS and CDR2 YFSETQ. J was trimmed by 1 base and V by 2 bases; bases with no gene match: 4. This CDR3 region has 16 residues. This CDR3 reads CASSFSGGSGTDTQYF. CDR3 coding DNA: TGCGCCAGCAGCTTTAGCGGGGGGAGTGGCACAGATACGCAGTATTTT. Drawing the rest from reference TRBV5-1 and TRBJ2-3, the complete variable domain is KAGVTQTPRYLIKTRGQQVTLSCSPISGHRSVSWYQQTPGQGLQFLFEYFSETQRNKGNFPGRFSGRQFSNSRSEMNVSTLELGDSALYLCASSFSGGSGTDTQYFGPGTRLTVL.

This chain connects TRBV20-1 to TRBJ1-1; D gene unclear. Germline CDR1 and CDR2: DFQATT and SNEGSKA (reference sequence). This CDR3 contains 12 residues. V was cut by 3 bases and J by 1 base, with 6 bases left in between. The CDR3 protein is CSARHQNTEAFF. DNA of the CDR3: TGCAGTGCTAGGCACCAGAACACTGAAGCTTTCTTT.

This sequence joins TRBV7-2 and TRBJ2-1; TRBD2 matches at 9 bases. Trimming took 2 bases from V and 6 from J; bases not matched to a gene: 8. CDR3 length equals 16 residues. In germline, CDR1 is SGHTA, CDR2 FQGNSA. The CDR3 reads CASSLRRVLAGNEQFF. As DNA, the CDR3 is TGTGCCAGCAGCTTAAGGCGGGTACTAGCGGGCAATGAGCAGTTCTTC.

This chain links TRBV29-1 with TRBJ2-4; TRBD2 agrees at 7 bases. Germline trimming cut 6 bases from V and 5 bases from J; bases unmatched to any gene: 1. The CDR3 covers 11 residues. CDR1 is SQVTM and CDR2 is ANQGSEA in the germline V gene. For the CDR3, the DNA is TGCAGCGTGGCGGGGGAAAACATTCAGTACTTC. As protein: CSVAGENIQYF.

This clonotype has a handful of counts. The genes are TRBV12-3 or TRBV12-4 and TRBJ2-3; D ambiguous. V lost 4 bases to trimming and J lost 0 bases, with 14 bases between them. This CDR3 contains 16 residues. CDR3 DNA: TGTGCCAGCAGTTCATCAAACTATGCTAGCACAGATACGCAGTATTTT. Protein product: CASSSSNYASTDTQYF.

The sample holds a few counts of this clonotype. The chain is built from TRBV7-8 and TRBJ2-6, with D perhaps TRBD1 (6 bases). Germline loops: CDR1 SGHVS, CDR2 FQNEAQ. Trimming cost V 3 bases and J 0 bases, with 15 bases left between them. The length of the CDR3 is 18 residues. CDR3 nucleotides: TGTGCCAGCAGCTTTACAGGGTTTAGGGACTCTGGGGCCAACGTCCTGACTTTC. Its translation: CASSFTGFRDSGANVLTF. Complete variable domain (other parts from reference TRBV7-8 and TRBJ2-6): GAGVSQSPRYKVAKRGQDVALRCDPISGHVSLFWYQQALGQGPEFLTYFQNEAQLDKSGLPSDRFFAERPEGSVSTLKIQRTQQEDSAVYLCASSFTGFRDSGANVLTFGAGSRLTVL.